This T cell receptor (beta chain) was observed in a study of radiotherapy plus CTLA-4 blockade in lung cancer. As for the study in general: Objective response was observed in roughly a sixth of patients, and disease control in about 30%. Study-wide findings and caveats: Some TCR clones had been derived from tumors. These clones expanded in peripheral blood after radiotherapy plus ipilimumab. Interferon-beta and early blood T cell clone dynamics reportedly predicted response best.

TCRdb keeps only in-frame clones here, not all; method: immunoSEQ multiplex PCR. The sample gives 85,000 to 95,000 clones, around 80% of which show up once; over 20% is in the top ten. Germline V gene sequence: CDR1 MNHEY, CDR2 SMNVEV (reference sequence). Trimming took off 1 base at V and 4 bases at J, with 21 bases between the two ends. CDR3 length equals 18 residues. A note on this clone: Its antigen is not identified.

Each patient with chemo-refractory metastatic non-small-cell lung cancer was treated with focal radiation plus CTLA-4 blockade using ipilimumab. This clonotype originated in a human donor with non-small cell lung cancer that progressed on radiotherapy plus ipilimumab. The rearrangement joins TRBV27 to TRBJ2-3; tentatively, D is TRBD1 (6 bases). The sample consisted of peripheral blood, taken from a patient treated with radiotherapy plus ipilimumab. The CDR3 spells CASSLYPYRSSGADTQYF. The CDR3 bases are TGTGCCAGCAGTTTATATCCATACCGAAGTTCAGGGGCAGATACGCAGTATTTT.